There are many counts of the clone carrying this TCR beta chain. The V end was cut by 4 bases, the J end by 1 base, with 10 bases between. CDR1 is SGHDN, CDR2 FVKESK, per germline. The CDR3 length is 14 residues. Healthy Caucasians, and only they, were the donors. The entry originates in a study of identical twins. TCRdb called the 5' RACE reads again in MiXCR, with one record for every CDR3 protein. Altogether 200,000 to 250,000 distinct CDR3 sequences are present, about 13% being singletons, with the ten largest covering 4%. The same sample was also used in a study of yellow fever vaccine responses in identical twins.

This chain uses TRBV14 with TRBJ1-1; D call uncertain. This sequence originates from a woman between 18 and 29 years old in good health. Sequenced input: memory (CD45RO+) T cells sorted from blood. In DNA, the CDR3 is TGTGCCAGCAGCCCCTTTTTGGCGAACACTGAAGCTTTCTTT. It yields the protein CASSPFLANTEAFF.